This T cell receptor beta chain was sequenced during a study of brain metastases from non-small cell lung cancer. Study-wide results and caveats: TCR repertoires overlapped largely between brain metastases and matched primaries. Brain metastases had lower T-cell infiltration than primary tumors.

This CDR3 is built from 15 residues. J was trimmed by 2 bases and V by 4 bases; bases with no gene match: 6. Looked up from germline, CDR1 is SGHNT and CDR2 is YYREEE (reference sequence). As for this clone: The antigen is unknown.

The data were produced by immunoSEQ multiplex PCR, yet TCRdb's version contains in-frame clones alone and is incomplete. The sample lists around 2,500 clones, around 85% occurring once. This TCR was recovered from a donor at least 40 years old with non-small cell lung cancer. The sequenced sample was primary lung tumor tissue. V usage is TRBV5-4 and J usage is TRBJ2-1; 7 positions agree with TRBD2. CDR3 sequence: CASSPREFTYNEQFF. Written as DNA, the CDR3 is TGTGCCAGCAGCCCGCGGGAGTTCACCTACAATGAGCAGTTCTTC.